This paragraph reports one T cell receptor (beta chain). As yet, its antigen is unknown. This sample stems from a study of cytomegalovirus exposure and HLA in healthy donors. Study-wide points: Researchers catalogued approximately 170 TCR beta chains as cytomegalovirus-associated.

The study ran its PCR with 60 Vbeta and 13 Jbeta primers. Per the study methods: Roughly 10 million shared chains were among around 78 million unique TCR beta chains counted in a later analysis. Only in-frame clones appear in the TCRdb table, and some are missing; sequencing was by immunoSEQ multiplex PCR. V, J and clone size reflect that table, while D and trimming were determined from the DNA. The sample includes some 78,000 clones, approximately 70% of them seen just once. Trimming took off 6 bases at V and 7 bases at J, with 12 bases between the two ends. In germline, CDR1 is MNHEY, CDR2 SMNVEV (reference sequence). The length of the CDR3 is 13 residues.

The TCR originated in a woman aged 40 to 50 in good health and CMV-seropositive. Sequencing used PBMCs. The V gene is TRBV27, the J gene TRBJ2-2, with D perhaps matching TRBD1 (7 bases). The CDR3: CASSTGEVGELFF. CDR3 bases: TGTGCCAGCAGCACAGGGGAGGTCGGGGAGCTGTTTTTT.